This T cell receptor beta chain emerged from a study of response to subunit inactivated influenza vaccine. Trimming removed 5 bases from V and 0 bases from J, with 10 bases in between. CDR1 SEHNR and CDR2 FQNEAQ come from the germline V gene (reference sequence). This CDR3 comprises 14 residues. TCRdb fed the RT-PCR reads into MiXCR, producing one record per CDR3 protein. This repertoire shows 290,000 or so distinct CDR3 sequences, about 20% found once; its top ten account for 10% to 13%. At least ten counts were recorded for this clonotype. The chain couples TRBV7-9 to TRBJ1-1; the D gene is possibly TRBD1 (6 bases). The clonotype was recovered from a man between 50 and 69 years old who received an inactivated influenza vaccine. Material: PBMCs from blood, obtained about 20 months after vaccination. CDR3 coding DNA: TGTGCCAGCAGCCCACAGGGCATGAACACTGAAGCTTTCTTT. Its protein is CASSPQGMNTEAFF.